The entry below gives a single TCR beta chain sequence along with its context. The antigen it binds to is not known. Base qualities are missing; no much larger clone stands one base away. Library construction relied on multiplex PCR. The sequencer was an Illumina HiSeq 2500. Following protocols modified from ARM-PCR, the researchers constructed TCRbeta libraries through three rounds of nested PCR with primers (Table S4). Before sequencing, PCR products in the 200-500 bp range were cut out of the gel and cleaned up using the QIAquick gel extraction kit. The authors processed their data as follows. Reads were cleaned with Trimmomatic, merged with FLASH into complete CDR3 sequences, and assigned to V(D)J germline segments with MiTCR. Clonal diversity was computed as the inverse Simpson's index with VDJtools. A read counted as productive if the sequence was in-frame and lacked a premature stop codon. TCRdb redid the processing of the public reads, applying fastp at Q25 and MiXCR, and retained in-frame beta chains. All rows with the same CDR3 protein become a single entry with the most common DNA and genes. The V and J calls shown here were made by TCRdb, not taken from the authors' results. Recorded for this sample are approximately 140,000 distinct CDR3 sequences; about 71% of them occurred a single time. The ten largest clones capture 15% to 20% of the sample.

Trimming leaves V shorter by 6 bases and J shorter by 5 bases, with the junction holding 7 bases beyond the gene matches. CDR1 and CDR2, looked up from the germline V gene, are SGHDT and YYEEEE. Its CDR3 holds 14 amino acids, cysteine through phenylalanine. The DNA shown is the 42-base CDR3, in frame from base 1. RNA was extracted from bulk unsorted tissue and checked for quality with a NanoDrop ND-1000 and an Agilent 2100. Newly diagnosed lung cancer patients without prior chemotherapy who had been admitted for thoracic surgery in China between August and November 2014 were enrolled as donors. Patients with previous radiotherapy or chemotherapy, or with another concurrent cancer, were excluded from the study. Surgical tissue pieces of 1-2 cm3 were preserved in RNAlater solution and were kept at -80 degrees C until use. This sample is drawn from a study of tumor and adjacent non-tumor tissue in lung cancer (dated by TCRdb to between 2018 and 2020). General notes on the study: The cohort included about a dozen adenocarcinoma, 2 squamous cell carcinoma and 1 small cell lung cancer patients. Over 25 paired specimens, one tumor and one normal lung sample per patient, were profiled by TCRbeta CDR3 sequencing. Sequencing generated a total of some 130 million productive TCRbeta reads, averaging roughly 4.2 million reads per sample. Ages among the roughly 15 patients ranged from about 31 to 85 years, there were some 10 men and 5 women, and disease was at TNM stage I to III. Bulk TCRbeta repertoires were compared between lung tumor tissue and matched distant non-tumor lung tissue obtained from roughly 16 lung cancer patients.

What the work shows at the level of the full study, not this receptor alone: The methods do not name the sequencing platform or mention unique molecular identifiers. Only roughly 16 patients were in the cohort, and the authors stated that larger samples and more detailed clinical data are needed. TCR diversity (inverse Simpson) was significantly higher in tumor than in normal lung tissue (approximately 400 vs 170, P = 0.0075, Mann-Whitney U test). The top 100 clones made up a significantly larger cumulative share of the repertoire in normal lung than in tumor tissue. Younger patients had significantly higher TCR diversity, and higher tumor TCR diversity was associated with shorter overall and disease-free survival. Peripheral blood was not sequenced, so blood TCRbeta repertoires were not examined in the lung cancer patients of the study.

The sequence derives from a man between 60 and 70 years old with small cell lung cancer. Sequenced input: lung tumor tissue. The receptor chain draws on TRBV5-6 and TRBJ2-1, with 8 bases in between that match TRBD2. The CDR3 in this case is CASKRGGVNNEQFF. The sequenced DNA is TGTGCCAGCAAACGGGGGGGCGTAAACAATGAGCAGTTCTTC.